The clone carrying this T cell receptor beta chain has only a few counts. The entry originates in a study of blood T cells in healthy people across ages. The authors ran a second PCR of about 7 to 12 cycles using a sample-barcoded 5' primer and a J-beta primer mix. TCRdb recomputed calls from the 5' RACE reads with MiXCR, one row per CDR3 protein. The data contain about 1.1 million distinct CDR3 sequences, roughly two fifths of them singletons. The CDR3 runs 13 residues. J lost 5 bases, V lost 6 bases, and 7 bases had no gene match. Germline V CDR1 and CDR2: SGHTA, FQGNSA. Sequenced sample: blood. This clonotype originated in a man younger than 30 in good health. The chain joins TRBV7-2 to TRBJ2-7, with 7 positions matching TRBD1. The CDR3 spells CASSIYRGDEQYF. The CDR3 DNA is TGTGCCAGCAGTATATACAGGGGAGACGAGCAGTACTTC.